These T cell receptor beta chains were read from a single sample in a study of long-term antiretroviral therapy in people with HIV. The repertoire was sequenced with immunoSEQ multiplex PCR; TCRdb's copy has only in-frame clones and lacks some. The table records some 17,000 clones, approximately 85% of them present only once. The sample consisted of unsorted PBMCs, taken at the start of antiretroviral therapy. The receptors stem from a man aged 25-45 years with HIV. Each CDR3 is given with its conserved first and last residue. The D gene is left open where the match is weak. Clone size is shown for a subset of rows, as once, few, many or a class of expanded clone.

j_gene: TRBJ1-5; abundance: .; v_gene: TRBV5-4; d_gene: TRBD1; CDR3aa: CASSIGTGSPSAQPQHF; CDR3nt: TGTGCCAGCAGCATTGGGACAGGCAGTCCATCAGCTCAGCCCCAGCATTTT
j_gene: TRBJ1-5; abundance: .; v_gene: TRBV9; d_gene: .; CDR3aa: CASSVDGANQPQHF; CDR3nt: TGTGCCAGCAGCGTAGATGGGGCTAATCAGCCCCAGCATTTT
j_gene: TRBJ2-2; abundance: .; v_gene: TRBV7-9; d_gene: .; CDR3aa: CASSFNPNTGELFF; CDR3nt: TGTGCCAGCAGCTTTAACCCGAACACCGGGGAGCTGTTTTTT
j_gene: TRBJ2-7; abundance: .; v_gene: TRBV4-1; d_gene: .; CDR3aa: CASSQEGNDAYEQYF; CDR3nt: TGCGCCAGCAGCCAAGAAGGAAATGATGCCTACGAGCAGTACTTC
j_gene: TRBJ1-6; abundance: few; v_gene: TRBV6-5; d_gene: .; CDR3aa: CASSWRGSGSPLHF; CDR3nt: TGTGCCAGCAGTTGGAGAGGTTCGGGTTCACCCCTCCACTTT
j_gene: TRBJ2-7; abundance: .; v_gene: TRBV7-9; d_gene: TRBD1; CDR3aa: CASSLDNRGSEQYF; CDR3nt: TGTGCCAGCAGCTTGGACAACAGGGGGTCCGAGCAGTACTTC
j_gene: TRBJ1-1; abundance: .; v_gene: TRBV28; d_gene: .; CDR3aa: CASSLSPRGAFF; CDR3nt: TGTGCCAGCAGTTTAAGCCCTCGTGGGGCTTTCTTT
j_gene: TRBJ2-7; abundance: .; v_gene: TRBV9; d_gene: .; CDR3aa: CASSVSGGSEQYF; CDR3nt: TGTGCCAGCAGCGTCTCGGGGGGCAGCGAGCAGTACTTC
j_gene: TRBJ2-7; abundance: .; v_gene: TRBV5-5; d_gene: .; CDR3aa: CASSLHYEQYF; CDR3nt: TGTGCCAGCAGCTTGCACTACGAGCAGTACTTC
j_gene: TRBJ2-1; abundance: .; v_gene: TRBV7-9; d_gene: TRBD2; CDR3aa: CASSLVLAGDHEQFF; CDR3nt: TGTGCCAGCAGCTTAGTACTAGCGGGAGACCATGAGCAGTTCTTC
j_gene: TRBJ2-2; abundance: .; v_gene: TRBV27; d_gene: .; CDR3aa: CASSFGGVTGELFF; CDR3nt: TGTGCCAGCAGTTTTGGCGGAGTCACCGGGGAGCTGTTTTTT
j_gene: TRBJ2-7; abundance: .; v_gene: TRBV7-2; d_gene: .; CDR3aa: CASSLGLQGGSSYEQYF; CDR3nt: TGTGCCAGCAGCTTAGGTTTGCAGGGGGGAAGCTCCTACGAGCAGTACTTC
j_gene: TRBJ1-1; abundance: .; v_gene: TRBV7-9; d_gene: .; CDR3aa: CASSLLDSEDTEAFF; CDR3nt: TGTGCCAGCAGCTTGCTTGACAGCGAAGACACTGAAGCTTTCTTT
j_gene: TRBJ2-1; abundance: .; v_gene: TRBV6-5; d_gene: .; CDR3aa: CASSYGSILNEQFF; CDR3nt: TGTGCCAGCAGTTACGGTTCTATACTCAATGAGCAGTTCTTC
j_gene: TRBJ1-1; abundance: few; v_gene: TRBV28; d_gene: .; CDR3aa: CATEGGLDTEAFF; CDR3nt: TGTGCCACCGAAGGGGGTTTGGACACTGAAGCTTTCTTT
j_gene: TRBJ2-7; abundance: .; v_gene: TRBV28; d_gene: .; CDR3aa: CASSLGQGYEQYF; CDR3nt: TGTGCCAGCAGCTTGGGGCAGGGCTACGAGCAGTACTTC
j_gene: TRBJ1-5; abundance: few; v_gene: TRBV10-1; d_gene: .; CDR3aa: CASSERGINQPQHF; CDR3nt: TGCGCCAGCAGTGAGCGCGGAATCAATCAGCCCCAGCATTTT
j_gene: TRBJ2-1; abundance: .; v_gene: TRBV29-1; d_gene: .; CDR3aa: CSVSGGSSYNEQFF; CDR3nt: TGCAGCGTGTCGGGTGGAAGCTCCTACAATGAGCAGTTCTTC
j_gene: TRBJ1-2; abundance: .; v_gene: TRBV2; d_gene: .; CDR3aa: CASSIAQKEYYGYTF; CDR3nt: TGTGCCAGCAGTATAGCTCAAAAGGAGTACTATGGCTACACCTTC
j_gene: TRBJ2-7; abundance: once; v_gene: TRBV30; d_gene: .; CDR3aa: CAWSRGASEQYF; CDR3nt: TGTGCCTGGAGTCGGGGGGCGAGCGAGCAGTACTTC
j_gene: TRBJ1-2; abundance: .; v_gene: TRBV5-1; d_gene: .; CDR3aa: CASSLDSEIYTF; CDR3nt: TGCGCCAGCAGCTTGGACAGTGAGATCTACACCTTC
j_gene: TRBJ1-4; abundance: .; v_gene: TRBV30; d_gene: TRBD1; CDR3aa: CAWSFGQGYEKLFF; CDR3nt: TGTGCCTGGAGTTTTGGACAGGGGTATGAAAAACTGTTTTTT
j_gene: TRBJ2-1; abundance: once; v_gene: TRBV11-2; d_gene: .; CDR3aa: CASSLGGVYNEQFF; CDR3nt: TGTGCCAGCAGCTTAGGGGGCGTGTACAATGAGCAGTTCTTC
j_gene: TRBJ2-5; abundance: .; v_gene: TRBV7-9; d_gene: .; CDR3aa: CASSFVGPIQETQYF; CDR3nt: TGTGCCAGCAGCTTTGTGGGACCCATCCAAGAGACCCAGTACTTC
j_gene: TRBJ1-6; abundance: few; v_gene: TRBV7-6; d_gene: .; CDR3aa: CASSLGRNSPLHF; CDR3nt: TGTGCCAGCAGCTTAGGCCGGAATTCACCCCTCCACTTT
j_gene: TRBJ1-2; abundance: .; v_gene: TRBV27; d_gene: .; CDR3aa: CASSFRGGARGYGYTF; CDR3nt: TGTGCCAGCAGTTTCCGAGGAGGGGCACGCGGCTATGGCTACACCTTC
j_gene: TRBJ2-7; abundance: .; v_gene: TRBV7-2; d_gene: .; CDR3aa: CASSFKGDGDYEQYF; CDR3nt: TGTGCCAGCAGCTTTAAGGGGGATGGAGACTACGAGCAGTACTTC
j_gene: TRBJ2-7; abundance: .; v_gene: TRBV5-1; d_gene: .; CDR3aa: CASRLGSDEQYF; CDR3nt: TGCGCCAGCAGATTGGGGTCCGACGAGCAGTACTTC
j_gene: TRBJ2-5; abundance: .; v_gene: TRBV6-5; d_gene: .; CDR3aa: CASSYLTGYQETQYF; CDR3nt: TGTGCCAGCAGTTACCTAACGGGGTACCAAGAGACCCAGTACTTC
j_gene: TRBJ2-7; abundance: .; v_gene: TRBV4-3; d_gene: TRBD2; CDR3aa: CASSTRTSGRYEQYF; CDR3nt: TGCGCCAGCAGCACCCGGACTAGCGGGAGGTACGAGCAGTACTTC
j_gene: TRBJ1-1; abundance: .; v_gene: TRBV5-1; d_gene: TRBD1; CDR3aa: CASSSPQGANMNTEAFF; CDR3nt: TGCGCCAGCAGCAGCCCGCAGGGGGCGAATATGAACACTGAAGCTTTCTTT
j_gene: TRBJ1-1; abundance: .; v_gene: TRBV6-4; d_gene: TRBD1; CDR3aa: CASSERGQGNTEAFF; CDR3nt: TGTGCCAGCAGTGAAAGGGGACAGGGAAACACTGAAGCTTTCTTT
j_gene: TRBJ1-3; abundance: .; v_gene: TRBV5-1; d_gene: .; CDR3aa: CASGEGVSGNTIYF; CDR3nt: TGCGCCAGCGGCGAGGGAGTCTCTGGAAACACCATATATTTT
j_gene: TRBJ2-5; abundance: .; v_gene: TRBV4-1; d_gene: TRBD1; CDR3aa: CASSLGQGQTQYF; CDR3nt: TGCGCCAGCAGCCTCGGACAGGGGCAGACCCAGTACTTC
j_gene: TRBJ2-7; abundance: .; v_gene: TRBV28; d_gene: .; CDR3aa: CASSLQREQYF; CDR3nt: TGTGCCAGCAGCCTCCAGCGGGAGCAGTACTTC
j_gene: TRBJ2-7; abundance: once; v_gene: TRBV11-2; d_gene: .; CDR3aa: CASSFRGPSSYEQYF; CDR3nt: TGTGCCAGCAGCTTTCGCGGGCCTAGCTCCTACGAGCAGTACTTC
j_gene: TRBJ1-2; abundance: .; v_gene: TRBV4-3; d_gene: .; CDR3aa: CASSQGRAYYGYTF; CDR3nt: TGCGCCAGCAGCCAAGGAAGAGCCTACTATGGCTACACCTTC
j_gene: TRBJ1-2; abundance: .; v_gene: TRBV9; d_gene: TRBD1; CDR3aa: CASSTHRGYGYTF; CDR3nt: TGTGCCAGCAGCACTCACAGGGGGTATGGCTACACCTTC
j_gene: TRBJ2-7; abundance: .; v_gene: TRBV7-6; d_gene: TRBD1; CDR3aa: CASSYGDSRTYEQYF; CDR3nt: TGTGCCAGCAGTTATGGGGACAGCCGAACCTACGAGCAGTACTTC
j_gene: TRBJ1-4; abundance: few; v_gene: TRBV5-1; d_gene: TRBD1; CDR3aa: CASSSGTGDEKLFF; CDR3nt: TGCGCCAGCAGCTCCGGGACAGGGGATGAAAAACTGTTTTTT
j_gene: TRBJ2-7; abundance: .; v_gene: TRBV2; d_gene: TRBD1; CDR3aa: CASARDSDYEQYF; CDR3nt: TGTGCCAGCGCACGGGACAGTGATTACGAGCAGTACTTC
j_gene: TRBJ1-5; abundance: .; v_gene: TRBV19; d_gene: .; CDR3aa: CASSMGSYSNQPQHF; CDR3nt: TGTGCCAGTAGTATGGGGTCCTACTCGAATCAGCCCCAGCATTTT
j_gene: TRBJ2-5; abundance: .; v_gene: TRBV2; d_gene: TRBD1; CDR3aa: CASRGTGAQETQYF; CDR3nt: TGTGCCAGCAGGGGGACAGGGGCCCAAGAGACCCAGTACTTC
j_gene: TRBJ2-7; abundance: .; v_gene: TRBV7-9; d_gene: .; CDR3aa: CASSLVSGGPYEQYF; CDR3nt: TGTGCCAGCAGCTTAGTGTCCGGGGGGCCCTACGAGCAGTACTTC
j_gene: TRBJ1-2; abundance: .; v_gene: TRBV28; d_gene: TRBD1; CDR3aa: CASSPTQGFGGYTF; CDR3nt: TGTGCCAGCAGTCCCACACAGGGGTTCGGAGGCTACACCTTC
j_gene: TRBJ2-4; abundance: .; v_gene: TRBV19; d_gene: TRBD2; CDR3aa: CASSSWGGGTKNIQYF; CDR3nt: TGTGCCAGTAGTTCCTGGGGCGGGGGGACGAAAAACATTCAGTACTTC
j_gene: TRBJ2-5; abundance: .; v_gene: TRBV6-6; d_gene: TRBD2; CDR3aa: CASSYESRGGDRAQYF; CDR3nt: TGTGCCAGCAGTTACGAGTCACGGGGGGGGGATCGGGCCCAGTACTTC
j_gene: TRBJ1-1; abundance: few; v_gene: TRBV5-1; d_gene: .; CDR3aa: CASTDTRQTNTEAFF; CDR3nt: TGCGCCAGCACAGATACAAGACAGACGAACACTGAAGCTTTCTTT
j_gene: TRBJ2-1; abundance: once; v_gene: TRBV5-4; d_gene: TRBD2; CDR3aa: CASTPPTSGRGRGEQFF; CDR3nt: TGTGCCAGCACTCCCCCCACTAGCGGGAGAGGGCGGGGTGAGCAGTTCTTC
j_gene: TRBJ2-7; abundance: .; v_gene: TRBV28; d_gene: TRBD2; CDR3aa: CACGQRGYEQYF; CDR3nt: TGTGCCTGCGGTCAGCGGGGATACGAGCAGTACTTC
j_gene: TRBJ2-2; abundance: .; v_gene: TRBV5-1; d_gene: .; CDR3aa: CASSLAQNTGELFF; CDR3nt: TGCGCCAGCAGCTTGGCCCAAAACACCGGGGAGCTGTTTTTT